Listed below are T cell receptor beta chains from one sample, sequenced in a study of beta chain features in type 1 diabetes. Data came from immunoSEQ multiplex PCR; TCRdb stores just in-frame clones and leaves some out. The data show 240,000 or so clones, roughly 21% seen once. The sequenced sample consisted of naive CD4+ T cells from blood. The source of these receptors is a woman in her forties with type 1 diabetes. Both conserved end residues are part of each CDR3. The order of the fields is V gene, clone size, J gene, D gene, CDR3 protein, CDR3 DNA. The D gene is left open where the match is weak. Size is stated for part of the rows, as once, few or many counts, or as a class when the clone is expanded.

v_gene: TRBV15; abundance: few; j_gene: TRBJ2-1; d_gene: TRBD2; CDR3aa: CATGRASYNEQFF; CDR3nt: TGTGCCACCGGGAGGGCCTCCTACAATGAGCAGTTCTTC
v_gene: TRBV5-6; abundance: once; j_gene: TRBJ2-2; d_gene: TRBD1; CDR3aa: CASSKDRGRNTGELFF; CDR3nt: TGTGCCAGCAGCAAGGACAGGGGGCGGAACACCGGGGAGCTGTTTTTT
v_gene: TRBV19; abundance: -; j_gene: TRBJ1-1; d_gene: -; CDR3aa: CASRNRAGRAFF; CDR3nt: TGTGCCAGTCGAAACAGGGCCGGAAGGGCTTTCTTT
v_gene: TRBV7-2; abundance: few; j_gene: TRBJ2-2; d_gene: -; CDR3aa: CASSLGRGSPGELFF; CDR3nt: TGTGCCAGCAGCTTAGGGCGGGGTAGCCCCGGGGAGCTGTTTTTT
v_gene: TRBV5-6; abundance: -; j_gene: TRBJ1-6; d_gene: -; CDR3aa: CASSPGGSPLHF; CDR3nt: TGTGCCAGTTCCCCAGGAGGGTCACCCCTCCACTTT
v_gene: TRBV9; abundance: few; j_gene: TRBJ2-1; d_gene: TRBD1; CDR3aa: CASSTWTGNNEQFF; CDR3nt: TGTGCCAGCAGCACCTGGACAGGGAACAATGAGCAGTTCTTC
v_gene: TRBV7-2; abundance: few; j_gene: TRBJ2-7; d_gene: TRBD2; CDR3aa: CASSQAGSYEQYF; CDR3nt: TGTGCCAGCAGCCAAGCGGGGTCCTACGAGCAGTACTTC
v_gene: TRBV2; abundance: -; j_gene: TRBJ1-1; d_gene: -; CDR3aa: CASSTVNTEAFF; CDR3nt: TGTGCCAGCAGTACGGTGAACACTGAAGCTTTCTTT
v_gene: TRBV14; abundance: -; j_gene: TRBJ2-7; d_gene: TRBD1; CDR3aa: CASSQGTGPYEQYF; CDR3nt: TGTGCCAGCAGCCAAGGGACAGGACCCTACGAGCAGTACTTC
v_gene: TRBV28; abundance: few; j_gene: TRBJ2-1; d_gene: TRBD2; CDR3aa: CASSLGTSGIDEQFF; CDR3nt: TGTGCCAGCAGTCTCGGGACTAGCGGAATAGATGAGCAGTTCTTC